A single sample gave rise to the 24 T cell receptor beta chains below, sequenced in a study of T cell responses to AZD1222 COVID-19 vaccine. Generated by immunoSEQ multiplex PCR, the TCRdb table keeps only in-frame clones and is missing some. The sample consists of approximately 170,000 clones, 80% to 95% of them appearing once. Here the sequenced sample was peripheral blood, taken on day 0 of AZD1222 vaccination. The source is an adult in good health.

J is TRBJ2-5 and V is TRBV7-8, with D possibly being TRBD2 (6 bases). The ends were cut back, 5 bases at V and 2 bases at J, with 9 bases in the middle. Germline V gene lookup returns CDR1 SGHVS and CDR2 FQNEAQ. This CDR3 has 13 amino acids. The CDR3 sequence is CASSTGSQETQYF. The CDR3 DNA sequence: TGTGCCAGCAGCACCGGGAGTCAAGAGACCCAGTACTTC.

This clone was seen only once. This chain links TRBV15 with TRBJ2-2; 10 nucleotides match TRBD2. This CDR3 is built from 18 residues. The germline gives CDR1 LNHNV, CDR2 YYDKDF (reference sequence). V shed 1 base and J 5 bases; nucleotides not matched to a gene: 10. Written as DNA, the CDR3 is TGTGCCACCAGCAGAGTGAGAGCGGGAGGGCCTAAAACCGGGGAGCTGTTTTTT. It translates to CATSRVRAGGPKTGELFF.

This rearrangement joins TRBV5-1 to TRBJ1-1, with a weak D call TRBD1 (5 bases). With 5 bases removed from V and 1 base from J, the gap between germline ends came to 9 bases. CDR1 is SGHRS and CDR2 is YFSETQ in the germline V gene. The CDR3 runs 13 residues. The DNA for the CDR3 is TGCGCCAGCAGTTATGACAGGAACACTGAAGCTTTCTTT. It codes for CASSYDRNTEAFF.

The V call is TRBV4-1, the J call TRBJ1-5; no firm D call. The CDR3 has 14 residues. Germline CDR1 and CDR2: MGHRA and YSYEKL. With 4 bases removed from V and 1 base from J, the gap between germline ends came to 8 bases. The CDR3 sequence: CASSPDLSNQPQHF. The DNA for the CDR3 is TGCGCCAGCAGCCCCGATTTAAGCAATCAGCCCCAGCATTTT.

The rearrangement links TRBV6-2 or TRBV6-3 to TRBJ2-7; TRBD2 might be the D (7 bases). Trimming shortened V by 0 bases and J by 7 bases, and 16 bases separated the two germline ends. The CDR3 spans 15 residues. Germline assignment: CDR1 MNHEY and CDR2 SVGEGT. The CDR3 protein is CASSYSRAGAYEQYF. The CDR3 DNA sequence: TGTGCCAGCAGTTACTCGAGGGCGGGGGCGTATGAGCAGTACTTC.

This rearrangement joins TRBV15 to TRBJ1-6, with no clear D. This CDR3 has 15 amino acids. Trimming took off 3 bases at V and 5 bases at J, with 11 bases between the two ends. CDR1 is LNHNV, CDR2 YYDKDF, per germline (reference sequence). The CDR3 spells CATSRSHRNNSPLHF. The CDR3 bases are TGTGCCACCAGCAGGAGTCACAGAAATAATTCACCCCTCCACTTT. The complete variable domain, with remaining parts taken from reference TRBV15 and TRBJ1-6, reads DAMVIQNPRYQVTQFGKPVTLSCSQTLNHNVMYWYQQKSSQAPKLLFHYYDKDFNNEADTPDNFQSRRPNTSFCFLDIRSPGLGDTAMYLCATSRSHRNNSPLHFGNGTRLTVT.

The CDR3 sequence is CASSQTPNTEAFF. Here the CDR3 DNA reads TGTGCCAGCAGCCAGACACCGAACACTGAAGCTTTCTTT. The rearrangement uses TRBV5-4 and TRBJ1-1, with D uncertain. The germline V gene has CDR1 SGHNT and CDR2 YYREEE (reference sequence). The CDR3 extends over 13 amino acids. With 4 bases removed from V and 1 base from J, the gap between germline ends came to 8 bases.

V and J are TRBV6-5 and TRBJ2-7; 9 bases line up with TRBD1. Per the germline V gene, CDR1 is MNHEY and CDR2 is SVGAGI. V lost 0 bases and J lost 7; bases outside the gene matches: 7. CDR3 length: 15 residues. CDR3 nucleotide sequence: TGTGCCAGCAGTTACTCGGCCACAGGGGGCCGGGAGCAGTACTTC. Residues: CASSYSATGGREQYF.

V and J are TRBV19 and TRBJ1-1; D gene ambiguous. Germline lookup yields CDR1 LNHDA and CDR2 SQIVND (reference sequence). This CDR3 has 16 residues. V dropped 3 bases and J dropped 7 bases, with 21 bases sitting between them. The CDR3: CASSIGSGSLFREAFF. The CDR3 DNA sequence: TGTGCCAGTAGTATTGGGTCGGGCAGCCTATTCCGTGAAGCTTTCTTT.

The chain recombines TRBV7-2 with TRBJ1-1; TRBD1 is a possible D gene (6 bases). V shed 3 bases and J shed 1 base, with 12 bases lying between them. The CDR3 is made up of 15 amino acids. Germline V gene sequence: CDR1 SGHTA, CDR2 FQGNSA. The CDR3, as DNA: TGTGCCAGCAGCTTGGAGACAGGTCGGAACACTGAAGCTTTCTTT. Translated: CASSLETGRNTEAFF.

This chain uses TRBV27 with TRBJ1-1; D unclear. The CDR3 loop spans 14 amino acids. Trimming stripped 8 bases from V and 1 base from J, with 14 bases between. Germline lookup yields CDR1 MNHEY and CDR2 SMNVEV (reference sequence). The CDR3 bases are TGTGCCAGCGGCAAAGGACCCCGGAACACTGAAGCTTTCTTT. Amino acids: CASGKGPRNTEAFF.

V gene TRBV9 combines with J gene TRBJ2-1; D might be TRBD1 (6 bases). The CDR3 spans 15 residues. The germline V gene encodes CDR1 SGDLS and CDR2 YYNGEE. Trimming shortened V by 0 bases and J by 9 bases, and 16 bases separated the two germline ends. CDR3: CASSVVGDSRGEQFF. The DNA of the CDR3 is TGTGCCAGCAGCGTAGTAGGGGATAGCAGGGGTGAGCAGTTCTTC.

The rearrangement uses TRBV4-3 and TRBJ1-1; D not resolved. V was trimmed by 4 bases and J by 2 bases, leaving 8 bases between them. Germline-derived CDR1 and CDR2 are LGHNA and YSLEER. The CDR3 is 13 residues long. The CDR3 is CASSPTLNTEAFF. Here the CDR3 DNA reads TGCGCCAGCAGCCCGACACTAAACACTGAAGCTTTCTTT.

The V and J genes are TRBV10-2 and TRBJ2-2; D gene uncertain. Trimming removed 10 bases from V and 5 bases from J, with 17 bases in between. Germline CDR1 and CDR2: WSHSY and SAAADI. The CDR3 sequence is 14 residues long. The CDR3 sequence: CATSTVLGTGELFF. Written as DNA, the CDR3 is TGCGCCACCTCGACCGTGCTGGGGACCGGGGAGCTGTTTTTT.

The rearrangement joins TRBV19 to TRBJ2-2, with D possibly being TRBD1 (6 bases). Trimming stripped 5 bases from V and 6 bases from J, with 10 bases between. CDR3 length equals 13 residues. In germline, CDR1 is LNHDA, CDR2 SQIVND (reference sequence). Here the CDR3 DNA reads TGTGCCAGTAGTCCCCAGGGGTCCGGGGAGCTGTTTTTT. The encoded protein is CASSPQGSGELFF. Full variable domain (remainder filled in from reference TRBV19 and TRBJ2-2): DGGITQSPKYLFRKEGQNVTLSCEQNLNHDAMYWYRQDPGQGLRLIYYSQIVNDFQKGDIAEGYSVSREKKESFPLTVTSAQKNPTAFYLCASSPQGSGELFFGEGSRLTVL.

The gene calls are TRBV10-2 and TRBJ1-5; tentatively, D is TRBD1 (5 bases). This CDR3 has 15 residues. Germline V gene data show CDR1 as WSHSY and CDR2 as SAAADI. Trimming removed 4 bases from V and 3 bases from J, with 13 bases in between. CDR3 protein: CASSAQAGSNQPQHF. CDR3 nucleotides: TGCGCCAGCAGTGCTCAGGCAGGGTCCAATCAGCCCCAGCATTTT.

This clone has just one count. The chain combines TRBV2 with TRBJ2-7; D might be TRBD1 or TRBD2, each matching 5 bases. This CDR3 has 15 residues. The germline CDR1 and CDR2 sequences are SNHLY and FYNNEI. The germline V and J ends were trimmed by 4 bases and 1 base, with 14 bases remaining between them. The CDR3: CASSGSPGSSYEQYF. CDR3 DNA: TGTGCCAGCAGTGGATCCCCAGGGAGTTCCTACGAGCAGTACTTC.

The genes are TRBV14 and TRBJ2-5; D is uncertain. The CDR3 is 13 residues long. The V end lost 0 bases, the J end lost 5 bases, and 7 bases lay between the germline ends. CDR1 SGHDN and CDR2 FVKESK come from the germline V gene. The CDR3 reads CASSQDRMETQYF. CDR3 in DNA: TGTGCCAGCAGCCAAGATCGGATGGAGACCCAGTACTTC.

This clone occurred once. V and J are TRBV3-1 (or the pseudogene TRBV3-2) and TRBJ2-3; D tentatively fits TRBD1 or TRBD2 (6 bases each). Germline V gives CDR1 LGHDT, CDR2 YNNKEL (reference sequence). V was pared by 4 bases and J by 12 bases, with 23 bases between. The CDR3 runs 15 residues. In nucleotides, the CDR3 is TGTGCCAGCAGCCGGAGAGGGGGGACGTCCGGGACTCAGTATTTT. Encoded protein: CASSRRGGTSGTQYF.

This chain links TRBV5-4 with TRBJ1-2; D gene unclear. Trimming took off 4 bases at V and 1 base at J, with 11 bases between the two ends. The CDR3 totals 14 residues. The germline CDR1 and CDR2 sequences are SGHNT and YYREEE (reference sequence). The CDR3 bases are TGTGCCAGCAGCCATCCCCCGCATAACTATGGCTACACCTTC. Encoded protein: CASSHPPHNYGYTF. Full variable domain (outside the CDR3, taken from reference TRBV5-4 and TRBJ1-2): ETGVTQSPTHLIKTRGQQVTLRCSSQSGHNTVSWYQQALGQGPQFIFQYYREEENGRGNFPPRFSGLQFPNYSSELNVNALELDDSALYLCASSHPPHNYGYTFGSGTRLTVV.

The genes are TRBV7-9 and TRBJ2-7, with TRBD2 matching over 11 bases. With 5 bases clipped from V and 2 bases from J, the junction kept 14 bases outside the gene matches. The CDR3 sequence is 18 residues long. Germline loops: CDR1 SEHNR, CDR2 FQNEAQ (reference sequence). CDR3 sequence: CASSQGLAARPATYEQYF. The DNA of the CDR3 is TGTGCCAGCAGCCAGGGACTAGCGGCACGACCAGCCACCTACGAGCAGTACTTC. Filled out from reference TRBV7-9 and TRBJ2-7, the complete variable domain reads DTGVSQNPRHKITKRGQNVTFRCDPISEHNRLYWYRQTLGQGPEFLTYFQNEAQLEKSRLLSDRFSAERPKGSFSTLEIQRTEQGDSAMYLCASSQGLAARPATYEQYFGPGTRLTVT.

This chain connects TRBV11-2 to TRBJ1-2; possible D gene TRBD1, 5 bases. V was clipped by 5 bases and J by 2 bases, with 12 bases between them. The germline V gene encodes CDR1 SGHAT and CDR2 FQNNGV. The CDR3 has 14 residues. The CDR3: CASSRRDGNYGYTF. The CDR3 DNA reads TGTGCCAGCAGCCGGCGGGACGGCAACTATGGCTACACCTTC.

This clone appeared once. This chain links TRBV5-1 with TRBJ1-4, with 7 nucleotides matching TRBD1. Germline V gives CDR1 SGHRS, CDR2 YFSETQ. Unmatched junction bases numbered 5, after V lost 4 bases and J lost 5 bases. This CDR3 is built from 14 residues. CDR3 residues: CASSMGQPNEKLFF. DNA of the CDR3: TGCGCCAGCAGCATGGGACAGCCCAATGAAAAACTGTTTTTT.

The rearrangement joins TRBV18 to TRBJ1-3; D not resolved. The CDR3 contains 14 residues. The V gene's germline CDR1 is KGHSH and CDR2 LQKENI. The ends were cut back, 2 bases at V and 0 bases at J, with 5 bases in the middle. In DNA form, the CDR3 reads TGTGCCAGCTCACCAAACAACTCTGGAAACACCATATATTTT. This sequence encodes CASSPNNSGNTIYF.